The 3 T cell receptor beta chains listed next were all sequenced from one sample in a study of lung T cells in sarcoidosis with Löfgren's syndrome. TCRdb re-called the reads with MiXCR, one entry per CDR3 protein. The sample yields 20,000 or so distinct CDR3 sequences, 20% to 25% seen once. Specimen: CD4+ T cells from PBMCs. The receptors originated from a human donor with sarcoidosis (Löfgren's syndrome or another form), or a control subject (not recorded which).

Many counts were recorded for this clonotype. This sequence joins TRBV7-9 and TRBJ1-4, with a weak D call TRBD1 (6 bases). Germline loops: CDR1 SEHNR, CDR2 FQNEAQ (reference sequence). This CDR3 comprises 14 residues. Trimming cost V 4 bases and J 4 bases, with 10 bases left between them. Here the CDR3 DNA reads TGTGCCAGCAGCTCCGGGACAAGTAATGAAAAACTGTTTTTT. Protein product: CASSSGTSNEKLFF.

This clonotype was seen more than once but under ten times. V usage is TRBV11-2 and J usage is TRBJ2-1; D is ambiguous. Deletions cut 5 bases from V and 4 bases from J, with 18 bases between. The length of the CDR3 is 16 residues. Per germline, CDR1 SGHAT and CDR2 FQNNGV. CDR3 DNA sequence: TGTGCCAGCAGCCCCGGTCGGCTAGGCCTGTACAATGAGCAGTTCTTC. Translating it yields CASSPGRLGLYNEQFF.

The V call is TRBV30, the J call TRBJ1-6; D unresolved. Per the germline V gene, CDR1 is GTSNPN and CDR2 is SVGIG (reference sequence). The ends were cut back, 5 bases at V and 1 base at J, with 6 bases in the middle. The CDR3 consists of 13 residues. The CDR3 DNA follows: TGTGCCTGGCAAGAATCCTATAATTCACCCCTCCACTTT. Protein: CAWQESYNSPLHF.